This T cell receptor (beta chain) was identified during a study of T-cell reconstitution after alpha-beta-depleted transplantation in children. Points from the study as a whole: T cells produced anew were the main source of T-cell counts and diversity one year after transplant. Some patients' high day-60 TCRbeta diversity was attributed to recipient cells surviving conditioning. About two months after transplant, alpha-beta T cells reportedly came from several hundred expanded graft clones.

TCRbeta library construction was performed incorporating unique molecular identifiers. MiXCR, run by TCRdb on the PCR reads, gives a single entry per CDR3 protein. The table lists roughly 250,000 distinct CDR3 sequences, just under 8.5% of them singletons, with nearly 6.5% in the top ten. This clonotype was counted ten times or more. Antigen unknown. Germline CDR1 SNHLY, CDR2 FYNNEI. The CDR3 length is 13 residues. V lost 6 bases and J 5 bases, leaving 11 bases between the germline ends. The TCR was taken from a male patient under 18 who had a stem cell transplant for acute lymphoblastic leukemia, so the T cells may come from the graft donor. The chain has TRBV2 and TRBJ2-1; D gene unclear. Sequences were derived from PBMCs, mostly from graft donor cells, sampled 180 days after TCRalphabeta/CD19-depleted stem cell transplant. Here the CDR3 reads CASREMGNNEQFF. In DNA, the CDR3 is TGTGCCAGCAGGGAGATGGGGAACAATGAGCAGTTCTTC.